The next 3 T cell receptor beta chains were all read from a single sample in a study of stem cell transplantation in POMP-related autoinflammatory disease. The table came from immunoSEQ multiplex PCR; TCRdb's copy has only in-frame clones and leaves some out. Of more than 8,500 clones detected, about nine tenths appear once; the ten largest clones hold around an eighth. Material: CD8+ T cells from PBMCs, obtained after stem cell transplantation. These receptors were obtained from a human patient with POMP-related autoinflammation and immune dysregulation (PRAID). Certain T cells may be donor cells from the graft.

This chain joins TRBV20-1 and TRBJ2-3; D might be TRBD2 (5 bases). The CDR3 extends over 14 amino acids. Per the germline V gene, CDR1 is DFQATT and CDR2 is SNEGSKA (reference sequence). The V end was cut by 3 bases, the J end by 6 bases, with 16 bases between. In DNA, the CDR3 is TGCAGTGCTAGTCGTAGCGCACCGGGCGATACGCAGTATTTT. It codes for CSASRSAPGDTQYF.

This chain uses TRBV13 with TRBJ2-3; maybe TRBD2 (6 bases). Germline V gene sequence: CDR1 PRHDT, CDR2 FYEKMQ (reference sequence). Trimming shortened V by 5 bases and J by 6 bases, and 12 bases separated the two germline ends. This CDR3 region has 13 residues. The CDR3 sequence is CASSPRGGDTQYF. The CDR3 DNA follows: TGTGCCAGCAGCCCCCGTGGAGGGGATACGCAGTATTTT.

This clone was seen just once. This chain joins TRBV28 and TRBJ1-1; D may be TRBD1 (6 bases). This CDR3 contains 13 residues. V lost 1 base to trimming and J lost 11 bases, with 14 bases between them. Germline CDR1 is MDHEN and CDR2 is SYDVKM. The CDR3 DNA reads TGTGCCAGCAGTTTATCGCCGGATACAGGGGCTTTCTTT. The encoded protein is CASSLSPDTGAFF.